This record concerns one TCR beta chain sequence. The CDR3 consists of 14 residues. V lost 0 bases and J lost 4, with 9 bases in between. In germline, CDR1 is ENHRY, CDR2 SYGVKD. The data derive from a study of blood T cell repertoires in COVID-19. Study-level background: There were acute and convalescent COVID-19 samples, and they came from the United States, Italy and Spain. T cells, B-cell-depleted T cells, or PBMCs supplied cDNA or gDNA.

Methods used by the authors: How many nucleated cells were present was estimated from reference gene primer amplification. The data were produced by immunoSEQ multiplex PCR, yet TCRdb's version contains in-frame clones alone and is incomplete. Clonal size and the V and J genes are those of that table, whereas D and trimming came from the DNA. The sample holds around 100,000 clones, about 90% seen once. Sequenced material: peripheral blood. The chain has TRBV10-3 and TRBJ1-2, with D unclear. The source is a human donor in a cohort sampled during active COVID-19. The CDR3, as DNA: TGTGCCATCAGTGAGTCGGCGGCGTTCTATGGCTACACCTTC. Its translation: CAISESAAFYGYTF.